The 20 T cell receptor beta chains given below trace back to one sample, sequenced in a study of blood T cell repertoires in COVID-19 (TCRdb year 2020). Preparation of the library involved the immunoSEQ multiplex PCR assay. TCRdb carries this immuneACCESS record with in-frame sequences only. Its versions omit some clonotypes, under half of them owing to an unresolved V gene in the studies checked, with the rest unexplained. The sample table records about 72,000 clones; roughly 89% of these occur just once. The ten most abundant clones make up roughly 8% of the sample. Specimen: peripheral blood. The receptors were sampled from a man younger than 45 with acute or convalescent COVID-19.

The chain has TRBV5-4 and TRBJ1-1, with D unclear. V shed 4 bases and J shed 8 bases, with 12 bases lying between them. Germline CDR1 SGHNT, CDR2 YYREEE (reference sequence). This CDR3 region has 12 residues. The CDR3 bases are TGTGCCAGCAGCGAGGCGGCCCGAGAAGCTTTCTTT. Its protein is CASSEAAREAFF.

V gene TRBV7-8 combines with J gene TRBJ2-7, with D unresolved. Germline V gene sequence: CDR1 SGHVS, CDR2 FQNEAQ. The CDR3 consists of 13 residues. V was shortened by 3 bases and J by 2 bases, with 8 bases between the two germline ends. The CDR3 sequence is CASSFIFTYEQYF. The CDR3 DNA reads as TGTGCCAGCAGCTTTATCTTTACCTACGAGCAGTACTTC.

J is TRBJ2-3 and V is TRBV7-9; 9 bases are a match to TRBD1. Germline-derived CDR1 and CDR2 are SEHNR and FQNEAQ (reference sequence). The length of the CDR3 is 14 residues. V lost 4 bases and J lost 6; bases outside the gene matches: 5. Here the CDR3 DNA reads TGTGCCAGCAGCTCCGGGACAGGGTTGGATACGCAGTATTTT. Its protein product is CASSSGTGLDTQYF. Full variable domain (outside the CDR3, taken from reference TRBV7-9 and TRBJ2-3): DTGVSQNPRHKITKRGQNVTFRCDPISEHNRLYWYRQTLGQGPEFLTYFQNEAQLEKSRLLSDRFSAERPKGSFSTLEIQRTEQGDSAMYLCASSSGTGLDTQYFGPGTRLTVL.

V gene TRBV6-5 combines with J gene TRBJ2-1; 7 nucleotides match TRBD2. J gave up 7 bases and V 7 bases, and 7 bases lay outside the gene matches. The CDR3 covers 13 residues. CDR1 and CDR2 from the germline V gene are MNHEY and SVGAGI. CDR3 sequence (DNA): TGTGCCAGCACCCCGGGGGGTGGGAATGAGCAGTTCTTC. Protein sequence: CASTPGGGNEQFF.

The V call is TRBV20-1, the J call TRBJ1-4; 10 bases align to TRBD1. Germline CDR1 is DFQATT and CDR2 is SNEGSKA (reference sequence). Trimming cost V 3 bases and J 5 bases; bases outside gene matches: 6. The CDR3 is 15 amino acids. For the CDR3, the DNA is TGCAGTGCTAGTGAAGCGGGACAGGGGAATGAAAAACTGTTTTTT. Residues: CSASEAGQGNEKLFF.

A note on this clone: The junction departs from the called germline gene at one end, perhaps through a read error. V gene TRBV7-7 combines with J gene TRBJ2-2; D gene ambiguous. This CDR3 has 15 residues. Germline V gene sequence: CDR1 SSHAT, CDR2 FNYEAQ (reference sequence). This CDR3 reads CASSQLNANTGELFF. The CDR3 bases are TGTGCTAGCAGCCAACTGAACGCGAACACCGGGGAGCTGTTTTTT. The whole variable domain, filled in from reference TRBV7-7 and TRBJ2-2, reads GAGVSQSPRYKVTKRGQDVTLRCDPISSHATLYWYQQALGQGPEFLTYFNYEAQPDKSGLPSDRFSAERPEGSISTLTIQRTEQRDSAMYRCASSQLNANTGELFFGEGSRLTVL.

The gene calls are TRBV7-2 and TRBJ2-5, with TRBD2 identical over 12 bases. This CDR3 is 15 amino acids long. CDR1 is SGHTA and CDR2 is FQGNSA in the germline V gene. Trimming cost V 6 bases and J 3 bases; bases outside gene matches: 5. Here the CDR3 DNA reads TGTGCCAGCAGACCAAGGACTAGCGGGAAAGAGACCCAGTACTTC. It specifies CASRPRTSGKETQYF.

Sample share makes this clone medium-sized. The chain uses TRBV7-9 and TRBJ2-1, with 7 bases that match TRBD2. Germline V lookup: CDR1 SEHNR, CDR2 FQNEAQ (reference sequence). Losses at the gene ends were 3 bases for V and 4 bases for J; bases not matched to a gene: 9. This CDR3 has 16 amino acids. The CDR3 DNA sequence: TGTGCCAGCAGCTTGACAACGGGAGGCCTTTACAATGAGCAGTTCTTC. Translating it yields CASSLTTGGLYNEQFF.

The chain is built from TRBV20-1 and TRBJ1-5; TRBD1 aligns across 7 bases. Germline CDR1 reads DFQATT; CDR2 reads SNEGSKA (reference sequence). With V trimmed by 3 bases and J by 7 bases, 3 bases remained unmatched. The CDR3 sequence is 12 residues long. The CDR3 nucleotides are TGCAGTGCTAGTCAGGGGGGACAGCCCCAGCATTTT. Protein: CSASQGGQPQHF.

The CDR3 is CAVRGGGWNEQFF. The CDR3 nucleotides are TGTGCCGTACGAGGGGGCGGGTGGAATGAGCAGTTCTTC. The chain combines TRBV27 with TRBJ2-1; 7 bases line up with TRBD1. The germline CDR1 and CDR2 sequences are MNHEY and SMNVEV (reference sequence). V shed 11 bases and J 7 bases; nucleotides not matched to a gene: 11. The CDR3 has 13 amino acids.

The table lists this clone with a count of one. The chain couples TRBV5-1 to TRBJ2-1; TRBD2 might be the D (5 bases). Germline V gene lookup returns CDR1 SGHRS and CDR2 YFSETQ. V lost 4 bases to trimming and J lost 5 bases, with 16 bases between them. The CDR3 totals 15 residues. CDR3 in amino acids: CASSVRAEPHNEQFF. The CDR3 nucleotides are TGCGCCAGCAGCGTCCGAGCGGAGCCCCACAATGAGCAGTTCTTC.

The chain uses TRBV19 and TRBJ2-7; 7 nucleotides line up with TRBD2. The ends lost 7 bases at V and 0 bases at J; junction bases unmatched: 6. Germline-derived CDR1 and CDR2 are LNHDA and SQIVND (reference sequence). The CDR3 totals 14 residues. In DNA, the CDR3 is TGTGCCAGTACCCCTAGCGGACTCTCCTACGAGCAGTACTTC. Translation: CASTPSGLSYEQYF.

The chain uses TRBV7-9 and TRBJ2-1, with 11 nucleotides matching TRBD2. The CDR3 is 16 residues long. Germline V lookup: CDR1 SEHNR, CDR2 FQNEAQ (reference sequence). V lost 5 bases, J lost 4 bases, and 7 bases stayed unmatched. The CDR3 spells CASSPEGLADYNEQFF. DNA of the CDR3: TGTGCCAGCAGCCCAGAGGGACTAGCGGATTACAATGAGCAGTTCTTC.

The chain combines TRBV6-1 with TRBJ2-2, with TRBD2 as a possible D gene (6 bases). CDR3 length: 16 amino acids. Trimming took off 4 bases at V and 0 bases at J, with 12 bases between the two ends. From germline, CDR1 is MNHNS and CDR2 SASEGT. The CDR3 sequence is CASSVLEGTNTGELFF. CDR3 DNA sequence: TGTGCCAGCAGTGTCCTGGAGGGGACGAACACCGGGGAGCTGTTTTTT.

This chain joins TRBV11-2 and TRBJ2-1; possible D gene TRBD2, 5 bases. Germline CDR1 is SGHAT and CDR2 is FQNNGV. V shed 5 bases and J shed 3 bases, with 8 bases lying between them. The CDR3 contains 13 residues. CDR3 bases: TGTGCCAGCAGCCTCGACTACTACAATGAGCAGTTCTTC. The encoded protein is CASSLDYYNEQFF.

The V and J genes are TRBV7-2 and TRBJ2-2; D unresolved. This CDR3 has 15 residues. V was shortened by 5 bases and J by 0 bases, with 10 bases between the two germline ends. Germline CDR1 reads SGHTA; CDR2 reads FQGNSA. Here the CDR3 reads CASSPLSSNTGELFF. For the CDR3, the DNA is TGTGCCAGCAGCCCCCTAAGTTCGAACACCGGGGAGCTGTTTTTT.

The chain uses TRBV4-1 and TRBJ2-7; TRBD2 might be the D (5 bases). V dropped 0 bases and J dropped 5 bases, with 14 bases sitting between them. The CDR3 has 15 amino acids. The germline V gene has CDR1 MGHRA and CDR2 YSYEKL. The CDR3 protein is CASSQDTGFNNEQYF. The DNA of the CDR3 is TGCGCCAGCAGCCAAGATACGGGATTCAATAACGAGCAGTACTTC.

This chain links TRBV6-5 with TRBJ2-7, with TRBD1 matching over 9 bases. The V segment lost 6 bases and the J segment 7 bases; nucleotides outside the gene matches: 4. Germline-derived CDR1 and CDR2 are MNHEY and SVGAGI. This CDR3 contains 12 residues. The CDR3: CASRQGAQEQYF. CDR3 DNA sequence: TGTGCCAGCAGACAGGGGGCACAAGAGCAGTACTTC.

The chain carries TRBV2 and TRBJ1-1; no reliable D call. V dropped 10 bases and J dropped 5 bases, with 11 bases sitting between them. The CDR3 contains 11 residues. The germline CDR1 and CDR2 sequences are SNHLY and FYNNEI. CDR3 sequence reads: CATQGGTEAFF. The CDR3 bases are TGTGCCACTCAAGGAGGTACTGAAGCTTTCTTT.

The gene calls are TRBV9 and TRBJ1-2, with TRBD1 identical over 9 bases. The J segment lost 5 bases and the V segment lost 0 bases, leaving 2 bases of the junction unmatched. CDR1 and CDR2 from the germline V gene are SGDLS and YYNGEE. The CDR3 has 14 residues. CDR3 loop: CASSVEGTGYGYTF. The CDR3 DNA is TGTGCCAGCAGCGTAGAGGGGACAGGGTATGGCTACACCTTC. Full variable domain (outside the CDR3, taken from reference TRBV9 and TRBJ1-2): DSGVTQTPKHLITATGQRVTLRCSPRSGDLSVYWYQQSLDQGLQFLIQYYNGEERAKGNILERFSAQQFPDLHSELNLSSLELGDSALYFCASSVEGTGYGYTFGSGTRLTVV.